One and the same sample provided the 20 T cell receptor beta chains below, sequenced in a study of spatial heterogeneity in lung cancer (dated by TCRdb to between 2017 and 2020). The library was obtained by 5' RACE. TCRdb names NextSeq 500 as the instrument used. In-frame beta chains were kept once TCRdb had trimmed the public reads at Q25 with fastp and called clones with MiXCR. Each entry merges the rows of one CDR3 protein and shows their most common DNA and genes. The sample table shows some 23,000 distinct CDR3 sequences, and under 8% are seen once. The top ten hold approximately 15% of the sample. Per the publication, the time point label means: sample taken at primary tumor resection. For TCR sequencing, whole RNA was extracted from tumor and nontumor lung tissue, or from cryopreserved PBMC samples, and no cell sorting was done. Sequencing used PBMCs, obtained at surgery. The receptors were gathered from a male donor with early-stage non-small cell lung cancer.

This clonotype was seen at least ten times. The gene calls are TRBV6-1 and TRBJ1-3; unclear D gene. The length of the CDR3 is 14 residues. Germline lookup yields CDR1 MNHNS and CDR2 SASEGT. V was trimmed by 2 bases and J by 2 bases, leaving 7 bases between them. The CDR3 region has the DNA TGTGCCAGCAGTGAATACGGCACTGGAAACACCATATATTTT. Translated, it gives CASSEYGTGNTIYF.

This clonotype was seen ten or more times. In nucleotides, the CDR3 is TGTGCCAGCAGTCAGGGGGCTGAGCAGTTCTTC. Encoded protein: CASSQGAEQFF. The rearrangement uses TRBV6-2 or TRBV6-3 and TRBJ2-1, with TRBD1 identical over 8 bases. CDR1 is MNHEY and CDR2 is SVGEGT in the germline V gene. Trimming at V came to 5 bases and at J to 9 bases, leaving 0 bases not matched to a gene. The CDR3 is 11 amino acids.

At least ten counts were recorded for this clonotype. The V and J genes are TRBV7-7 and TRBJ2-5, with TRBD1 as a possible D gene (6 bases). V lost 5 bases and J lost 3, with 16 bases in between. Germline V CDR1 and CDR2: SSHAT, FNYEAQ (reference sequence). The CDR3 is made up of 15 amino acids. The CDR3 nucleotides are TGTGCCAGCAGCCAGTCCGGGACAAGAAAAGAGACCCAGTACTTC. Its translation: CASSQSGTRKETQYF.

The CDR3 coding sequence is TGTGCCAGCAGCCAATTGAGGAATGAAAAACTGTTTTTT. This sequence encodes CASSQLRNEKLFF. The chain has TRBV14 and TRBJ1-4, with unresolved D. The CDR3 spans 13 residues. Trimming removed 2 bases at V and 5 bases at J, with 6 bases between. In germline, CDR1 is SGHDN, CDR2 FVKESK.

This clonotype was seen more than once but under ten times. J is TRBJ1-2 and V is TRBV30; D is perhaps TRBD1 (6 bases). Germline CDR1 GTSNPN, CDR2 SVGIG (reference sequence). CDR3 size: 14 residues. V lost 0 bases to trimming and J lost 4 bases, with 12 bases between them. CDR3 sequence reads: CAWSVGGISYGYTF. In DNA form, the CDR3 reads TGTGCCTGGAGTGTAGGGGGAATAAGCTATGGCTACACCTTC.

This clonotype was recorded a few times. CDR3 bases: TGTGCCAGCAGCCCCGGGACTAGCGGGGTACAGGAGCAGTACTTC. Protein: CASSPGTSGVQEQYF. This chain links TRBV7-6 with TRBJ2-7; 13 positions agree with TRBD2. The germline gives CDR1 SGHVS, CDR2 FNYEAQ. The CDR3 is 15 residues long. The V gene end was trimmed by 5 bases and the J gene end by 7 bases; junction bases not matched to a gene: 8.

This clonotype was counted many times. J is TRBJ1-6 and V is TRBV20-1; D remains ambiguous. V lost 6 bases and J 4 bases, leaving 16 bases between the germline ends. The CDR3 runs to 15 residues. In germline, CDR1 is DFQATT, CDR2 SNEGSKA (reference sequence). This chain's CDR3 is CSAPPHSEYNSPLHF. CDR3 DNA: TGCAGTGCCCCCCCCCATTCAGAGTATAATTCACCCCTCCACTTT.

In this sample, this clonotype turned up many times. This chain connects TRBV12-3 or TRBV12-4 to TRBJ2-5; D is possibly TRBD1 or TRBD2 (6 bases each). CDR3 length equals 14 residues. V shed 4 bases and J shed 0 bases, with 9 bases lying between them. The CDR3: CASSYRGHQETQYF. DNA of the CDR3: TGTGCCAGCAGTTATCGGGGGCACCAAGAGACCCAGTACTTC.

The rearrangement joins TRBV11-2 to TRBJ2-1; D call uncertain. Germline V CDR1 and CDR2: SGHAT, FQNNGV. CDR3 length equals 11 residues. V lost 3 bases to trimming and J lost 4 bases, with 1 base between them. In DNA form, the CDR3 reads TGTGCCAGCAGCTTTTACAATGAGCAGTTCTTC. Translating gives CASSFYNEQFF.

J is TRBJ1-6 and V is TRBV28; D is unclear. V lost 3 bases, J lost 10 bases, and 4 bases lay in between. This CDR3 is built from 11 residues. The germline gives CDR1 MDHEN, CDR2 SYDVKM. CDR3 coding DNA: TGTGCCAGCAGTTTTAGATCACCCCTCCACTTT. Its protein is CASSFRSPLHF. Variable domain in full (rest from reference TRBV28 and TRBJ1-6): DVKVTQSSRYLVKRTGEKVFLECVQDMDHENMFWYRQDPGLGLRLIYFSYDVKMKEKGDIPEGYSVSREKKERFSLILESASTNQTSMYLCASSFRSPLHFGNGTRLTVT.

This clonotype was seen many times. The chain links TRBV20-1 to TRBJ2-3; 13 nucleotides match TRBD2. Germline loops: CDR1 DFQATT, CDR2 SNEGSKA (reference sequence). CDR3 size: 16 residues. With V trimmed by 1 base and J by 5 bases, 6 bases remained unmatched. The CDR3 spells CSARATLAGGIDTQYF. The CDR3 region has the DNA TGCAGTGCTAGAGCGACACTAGCGGGAGGGATAGATACGCAGTATTTT.

V usage is TRBV4-2 and J usage is TRBJ2-1, with a possible D match to TRBD2 (6 bases). CDR1 LGHNA and CDR2 YNFKEQ come from the germline V gene. With 0 bases removed from V and 4 bases from J, the gap between germline ends came to 7 bases. The CDR3 sequence is 14 residues long. CDR3 sequence reads: CASSQDRGYNEQFF. CDR3 nucleotide sequence: TGTGCCAGCAGCCAAGATCGGGGGTACAATGAGCAGTTCTTC.

There are many counts of this clonotype. One end of the junction is discordant with germline, which a read error may explain. This chain joins TRBV20-1 and TRBJ2-6; D gene unclear. The CDR3 is made up of 13 amino acids. Germline V lookup: CDR1 DFQATT, CDR2 SNEGSKA (reference sequence). The CDR3 is CSARVSGANVLTF. The CDR3 DNA reads TGCAGTGCGAGAGTTTCTGGGGCCAACGTCCTGACTTTC.

This clonotype was detected a few times. This chain joins TRBV20-1 and TRBJ1-1; no firm D call. V shed 3 bases and J shed 1 base, with 6 bases lying between them. CDR1 is DFQATT and CDR2 is SNEGSKA in the germline V gene (reference sequence). This CDR3 comprises 12 residues. The CDR3 nucleotides read TGCAGTGCTAGGTCCGGGAACACTGAAGCTTTCTTT. Its protein is CSARSGNTEAFF.

This clonotype was recorded many times. The V gene is TRBV28, the J gene TRBJ2-4; either TRBD1 or TRBD2 may supply D (6 bases each). The germline CDR1 and CDR2 sequences are MDHEN and SYDVKM. V was shortened by 4 bases and J by 6 bases, with 13 bases between the two germline ends. The CDR3 has 14 amino acids. The CDR3 sequence: CASSWGQGLNIQYF. The CDR3 nucleotides are TGTGCCAGCAGTTGGGGGCAGGGACTAAACATTCAGTACTTC. Full variable domain (missing parts from reference TRBV28 and TRBJ2-4): DVKVTQSSRYLVKRTGEKVFLECVQDMDHENMFWYRQDPGLGLRLIYFSYDVKMKEKGDIPEGYSVSREKKERFSLILESASTNQTSMYLCASSWGQGLNIQYFGAGTRLSVL.

At least ten counts were recorded for this clonotype. Here the CDR3 reads CASSSDSLSGNTIYF. The CDR3 nucleotides read TGTGCCAGCAGCTCGGACAGCCTCTCTGGAAACACCATATATTTT. The chain has TRBV7-2 and TRBJ1-3, with D perhaps matching TRBD1 (6 bases). Germline V gives CDR1 SGHTA, CDR2 FQGNSA. Trimming left V 4 bases short and J 0 bases short, with 10 bases between. The CDR3 sequence is 15 residues long.

The rearrangement joins TRBV6-5 to TRBJ2-5, with D hard to call. Germline V gene lookup returns CDR1 MNHEY and CDR2 SVGAGI. The CDR3 loop spans 15 amino acids. Trimming shortened V by 0 bases and J by 2 bases, and 10 bases separated the two germline ends. The CDR3 coding sequence is TGTGCCAGCAGTTACTCCATGGAGTTACAAGAGACCCAGTACTTC. Protein sequence: CASSYSMELQETQYF.

The gene calls are TRBV5-1 and TRBJ1-3; unclear D gene. Germline CDR1 SGHRS, CDR2 YFSETQ. The V gene lost 0 bases and the J gene lost 3 bases, with 4 bases spanning the gap. The CDR3 spans 13 residues. CDR3 bases: TGCGCCAGCAGCTTGGACCTTGGAAACACCATATATTTT. Encoded protein: CASSLDLGNTIYF.

There are many counts of this clonotype. The rearrangement joins TRBV6-5 to TRBJ2-1; either TRBD1 or TRBD2 may fit D (5 bases each). V dropped 6 bases and J dropped 7 bases, with 13 bases sitting between them. Germline loops: CDR1 MNHEY, CDR2 SVGAGI. The CDR3 contains 13 residues. The CDR3, as DNA: TGTGCCAGCAGGTCCGGGGACCGGAATGAGCAGTTCTTC. It specifies CASRSGDRNEQFF.

This clonotype has ten or more counts. This chain connects TRBV28 to TRBJ1-4; 9 bases line up with TRBD1. This CDR3 region has 14 residues. The V segment lost 5 bases and the J segment 13 bases; nucleotides outside the gene matches: 11. Germline loops: CDR1 MDHEN, CDR2 SYDVKM. In DNA, the CDR3 is TGTGCCAGCAGTGCCGGGGACAGGGACCAAGGACTGTTTTTT. This sequence encodes CASSAGDRDQGLFF.